This passage covers 31 T cell receptor beta chains from one sample sequenced in a study of CD8+CD57+ T cells in acquired aplastic anemia. Sequencing was done on patients that had shown CD8+CD57+ cell expansion by flow cytometry. Profiles of TCR beta VDJ and CDR3 were generated from a genomic DNA template. MiXCR, applied by TCRdb to the reads, yields one record per CDR3 protein. The table has around 250,000 distinct CDR3 sequences, 82% seen once. The sequenced sample was sorted CD4+, CD8+, or CD8+CD57+ T cells (not recorded which) from PBMCs. These receptors were collected from a human donor with aplastic anemia.

Regarding this clonotype: This CDR3 fails to terminate in the conserved phenylalanine or tryptophan, so it likely reflects a read error. It is unclear where the CDR3 begins or ends on the DNA, so no DNA is shown, and the CDR3 is as TCRdb lists it. The chain has TRBV9 and TRBJ2-3; whether TRBD1, the table's D call, matches the DNA was not checked. The V gene's germline CDR1 is SGDLS and CDR2 YYNGEE. The CDR3 length equals 13 residues, ends included. This chain's CDR3 is CASGGAGKVPYYV.

Worth noting for this clonotype: Relative to the germline gene, one junction end is altered; a read error may explain this. V is TRBV9 and J is TRBJ1-6; 9 bases line up with TRBD1. This CDR3 spans 20 amino acids. Germline CDR1 reads SGDLS; CDR2 reads YYNGEE. CDR3: CASTVDWDRALSSYNSPLHF. The CDR3 DNA is TGTGCCAGCACCGTAGACTGGGACAGGGCCCTGAGCTCCTATAATTCACCCCTCCACTTT. Based on the CDR3 plus reference TRBV9 and TRBJ1-6, the full variable domain is DSGVTQTPKHLITATGQRVTLRCSPRSGDLSVYWYQQSLDQGLQFLIQYYNGEERAKGNILERFSAQQFPDLHSELNLSSLELGDSALYFCASTVDWDRALSSYNSPLHFGNGTRLTVT.

On this clonotype itself: The limits of the CDR3 on the DNA are not certain, so only TCRdb's listed CDR3 is given. The J gene is TRBJ1-2, the V gene TRBV7-2. The CDR3 region is 15 residues in length, termini included. CDR1 is SGHTA, CDR2 FQGNSA, per germline. CDR3 sequence reads: CASSSGTREQYVGTF.

This clonotype has a single count. One end of the junction is discordant with germline, which a read error may explain. The rearrangement joins TRBV7-9 to TRBJ2-5, with D tentatively TRBD2 (5 bases). The germline gives CDR1 SEHNR, CDR2 FQNEAQ (reference sequence). This CDR3 region has 14 residues. In DNA form, the CDR3 reads TGTGCCACCAGCAGTGGCAGCGGCCAAGAGACCGAGGAGTTC. This codes for CATSSGSGQETEEF.

The chain uses TRBV20-1 and TRBJ1-4; 9 nucleotides line up with TRBD1. Germline V CDR1 and CDR2: DFQATT, SNEGSKA (reference sequence). This CDR3 comprises 12 residues. In DNA form, the CDR3 reads TGCTGTCCGGGACAGGGAGGAGAAAAACTGTTTTTT. Amino acids: CCPGQGGEKLFF.

The chain carries TRBV7-3 and TRBJ2-7; perhaps D is TRBD1 or TRBD2 (5 bases each). The CDR3 is 15 amino acids. Germline V gene lookup returns CDR1 SGHTA and CDR2 FQGTGA. The V gene lost 8 bases and the J gene lost 12 bases, with 29 bases spanning the gap. The CDR3 DNA is TGTGCCAGCTCCTTAGGGACCAACAACGTTGAAGACTGGTACGTC. The encoded protein is CASSLGTNNVEDWYV.

About this clonotype itself: At one end the junction does not follow the germline gene, possibly because of a read error. The J gene is TRBJ1-1, the V gene TRBV7-9, with D perhaps matching TRBD1 (5 bases). The germline gives CDR1 SEHNR, CDR2 FQNEAQ (reference sequence). The CDR3 spans 14 residues. CDR3 nucleotides: TGTGCCAGCAGCTTTACGGGAGGGTTCGGGGCAGATGTCTTT. Translation: CASSFTGGFGADVF.

This clonotype was observed many times. CDR3: CASSDPDRSYEQYF. The CDR3 DNA sequence: TGTGCCAGCAGCGACCCGGACAGGTCCTACGAGCAGTACTTC. This chain connects TRBV9 to TRBJ2-7; TRBD1 aligns across 7 bases. Germline loops: CDR1 SGDLS, CDR2 YYNGEE. The CDR3 runs to 14 residues. V shed 3 bases and J 1 base; nucleotides not matched to a gene: 4.

The chain joins TRBV6-1 to TRBJ2-1; either TRBD1 or TRBD2 may supply D (7 bases each). The germline V and J ends were trimmed by 6 bases and 6 bases, with 21 bases remaining between them. The CDR3 spans 16 residues. Germline V gene data show CDR1 as MNHNS and CDR2 as SASEGT. Here the CDR3 DNA reads TGTGCCAGCAGCGAATCGGGGGGACAGTTGGTCAATGAGCAGTTCTTC. The encoded protein is CASSESGGQLVNEQFF.

This clonotype was recorded a few times. The chain is built from TRBV6-5 and TRBJ1-2, with D perhaps matching TRBD1 (6 bases). Trimming took off 7 bases at V and 4 bases at J, with 16 bases between the two ends. Germline lookup yields CDR1 MNHEY and CDR2 SVGAGI. The CDR3 covers 14 residues. The CDR3: CASTEPGESYGYTF. The CDR3 coding sequence is TGTGCCAGCACCGAACCAGGGGAATCCTATGGCTACACCTTC.

Comments on this clonotype: Because the CDR3 is missing its conserved closing phenylalanine or tryptophan, this is likely a read error. The DNA is left out, because the CDR3 cannot be placed on it with certainty; the CDR3 is given as TCRdb lists it. The chain is built from TRBV2 and TRBJ2-1. Germline values: CDR1 SNHLY, CDR2 FYNNEI. The CDR3 region is 13 residues in length, termini included. CDR3 region: CASSFSGAMRSFS.

The chain uses TRBV7-9 and TRBJ1-2; D may be TRBD1 (5 bases). Trimming shortened V by 0 bases and J by 12 bases, and 23 bases separated the two germline ends. In germline, CDR1 is SEHNR, CDR2 FQNEAQ (reference sequence). The CDR3 length is 16 residues. CDR3 nucleotide sequence: TGTGCCAGCAGCTTAGCGGGTAGCGGCGGGGCCTACGGCCACACCTTC. It is translated as CASSLAGSGGAYGHTF.

A remark on this clonotype: Here the CDR3 omits its conserved ending phenylalanine or tryptophan, so a read error is the likely source. It is unclear where the CDR3 begins or ends on the DNA, so no DNA is shown, and the CDR3 is as TCRdb lists it. V usage is TRBV7-3 and J usage is TRBJ2-1; TRBD1, the table's D call, was not compared with the DNA. The CDR3 has 13 amino acids, counting both end residues. CDR1 and CDR2 from the germline V gene are SGHTA and FQGTGA. CDR3 residues: CASSFTGGDEHCY.

The chain employs TRBV25-1 and TRBJ2-1; no definite D call. The CDR3 is 12 residues long. Trimming took off 3 bases at V and 10 bases at J, with 10 bases between the two ends. Germline V gene data show CDR1 as MGHDK and CDR2 as SYGVNS. The CDR3 reads CASSDWTGEQFF. The CDR3 DNA reads as TGTGCCAGCAGTGATTGGACCGGCGAGCAGTTCTTC.

The V call is TRBV9, the J call TRBJ2-3; D possibly corresponds to TRBD2 (6 bases). This CDR3 region has 14 residues. V was pared by 0 bases and J by 9 bases, with 14 bases between. Germline CDR1 is SGDLS and CDR2 is YYNGEE. CDR3 in amino acids: CASSVAGAPNTQYF. CDR3 nucleotides: TGTGCCAGCAGCGTAGCGGGAGCTCCCAACACGCAGTATTTT.

As concerns this clonotype: The junction departs from germline at one end; a sequencing error may be responsible. The genes are TRBV7-9 and TRBJ1-2; tentative D call: TRBD1 (6 bases). Germline values: CDR1 SEHNR, CDR2 FQNEAQ (reference sequence). This CDR3 is built from 14 residues. This CDR3 reads CASSLGRSGGGDDF. In DNA, the CDR3 is TGTGCCAGCAGCTTGGGAAGAAGCGGCGGGGGCGATGACTTC.

This chain links TRBV7-3 with TRBJ2-1, with 9 positions matching TRBD1. CDR1 and CDR2 (germline): SGHTA, FQGTGA. CDR3 size: 16 residues. The V segment lost 2 bases and the J segment 13 bases; nucleotides outside the gene matches: 15. The CDR3 DNA reads TGTGCCAGCAGCTTAGATACGACAGGGGGGACTGAAGCTCAGTTCTTC. It specifies CASSLDTTGGTEAQFF.

The rearrangement joins TRBV7-9 to TRBJ2-7; D uncertain. Looked up from germline, CDR1 is SEHNR and CDR2 is FQNEAQ (reference sequence). This CDR3 has 13 amino acids. The CDR3 nucleotides read TGCGCCAGCAGTCAAAAACGGGCCTACGAGAAGTACGTC. Translated, it gives CASSQKRAYEKYV.

The chain has TRBV7-8 and TRBJ1-2; 7 positions match TRBD1. Trimming cost V 6 bases and J 10 bases; bases outside gene matches: 20. Germline V CDR1 and CDR2: SGHVS, FQNEAQ. The CDR3 consists of 16 residues. DNA of the CDR3: TGTGCCAGCAGTTTTAATCCAGACGGGACAGCCCTTTCCTACACCTTC. It encodes CASSFNPDGTALSYTF.

V and J are TRBV20-1 and TRBJ2-3; 9 nucleotides align to TRBD1. There are 14 residues in the CDR3. Germline V lookup: CDR1 DFQATT, CDR2 SNEGSKA (reference sequence). J gave up 2 bases and V 1 base, and 1 base lay outside the gene matches. DNA of the CDR3: TGCAGTGCTAGAGGGGACAGGGACACAGATACGCAGTATTTT. This encodes CSARGDRDTDTQYF.

The chain combines TRBV11-1 with TRBJ2-3, with 9 positions matching TRBD1. The CDR3 is made up of 13 amino acids. J gave up 7 bases and V 5 bases, and 4 bases lay outside the gene matches. Germline-derived CDR1 and CDR2 are SGHAT and FQDESV (reference sequence). CDR3 in DNA: TGTGCCAGCAGCGAGGACAGGGGACATACGCAGTATTTT. Translating gives CASSEDRGHTQYF.

The V and J genes are TRBV7-9 and TRBJ2-5; a possible D gene is TRBD1 (5 bases). Deletions cut 2 bases from V and 0 bases from J, with 7 bases between. Germline-derived CDR1 and CDR2 are SEHNR and FQNEAQ (reference sequence). The CDR3 is 14 amino acids. CDR3 in amino acids: CASSLSGYQETQYF. The CDR3 coding sequence is TGTGCCAGCAGCTTATCAGGGTACCAAGAGACCCAGTACTTC.

The genes are TRBV11-1 and TRBJ2-7; maybe TRBD2 (5 bases). V lost 5 bases, J lost 7 bases, and 24 bases lay in between. This CDR3 has 16 residues. Germline V lookup: CDR1 SGHAT, CDR2 FQDESV (reference sequence). The CDR3, as DNA: TGTGCCAGCAGCCGCACAACCGACACGGGGTCTTGGGAGCAGTACTTC. Its protein product is CASSRTTDTGSWEQYF.

V and J are TRBV13 and TRBJ1-5; D might be TRBD1 (5 bases). Trimming shortened V by 5 bases and J by 1 base, and 9 bases separated the two germline ends. The germline V gene encodes CDR1 PRHDT and CDR2 FYEKMQ (reference sequence). This CDR3 is built from 14 residues. In DNA, the CDR3 is TGTGCCAGCAGCGCACGGGACAGCAATCAGCCCCAGCATTTT. Translating gives CASSARDSNQPQHF.

In DNA form, the CDR3 reads TGCGCCAGCAGCTTGGGGGCCGGACAGACCTACACCTTC. Its translation: CASSLGAGQTYTF. This chain joins TRBV5-1 and TRBJ1-2, with D possibly matching TRBD1 (6 bases). CDR1 and CDR2 (germline): SGHRS, YFSETQ. This CDR3 comprises 13 residues. V was shortened by 0 bases and J by 10 bases, with 13 bases between the two germline ends.

This clonotype was detected only once. The genes are TRBV4-1 and TRBJ1-2, with TRBD1 matching 7 bases. The CDR3 runs 15 residues. V lost 5 bases and J lost 2; bases outside the gene matches: 8. The germline gives CDR1 MGHRA, CDR2 YSYEKL. Here the CDR3 DNA reads TGCGCCAGCAGCGCAAGACAGGGTTGGAACTATGGCTACACCTTC. It specifies CASSARQGWNYGYTF.

DNA for the CDR3: TGTGCCAGCAGGGAAGGGCAGACCGATGGGCCGTATTTT. This gives the protein CASREGQTDGPYF. The chain uses TRBV9 and TRBJ2-3; D ambiguous. V was cut by 5 bases and J by 14 bases, with 21 bases left in between. The CDR3 is made up of 13 amino acids. Per germline, CDR1 SGDLS and CDR2 YYNGEE.

The V and J genes are TRBV15 and TRBJ1-1; no reliable D call. V was shortened by 2 bases and J by 1 base, with 11 bases between the two germline ends. The CDR3 contains 15 residues. Germline assignment: CDR1 LNHNV and CDR2 YYDKDF (reference sequence). CDR3 bases: TGTGCCACCAGCAGACATCTTGCAGGGAACACTGAAGCTTTCTTT. Residues: CATSRHLAGNTEAFF.

As regards this clonotype: The missing conserved phenylalanine or tryptophan at the end of this CDR3 makes a read error likely. The chain carries TRBV7-8 and TRBJ2-1; unclear D gene. The J call may be wrong; the DNA end is better matched by TRBJ2-7. The germline V gene has CDR1 SGHVS and CDR2 FQNEAQ. The CDR3 length is 12 residues. CDR3 sequence (DNA): TGTGCCAGCAGCCCTCTAAGAGATGAGCAGTACTCC. This codes for CASSPLRDEQYS.

Comment on this clonotype: This CDR3 fails to terminate in the conserved phenylalanine or tryptophan, so it likely reflects a read error. The rearrangement joins TRBV19 to TRBJ2-1, with D tentatively TRBD2 (6 bases). The germline V gene encodes CDR1 LNHDA and CDR2 SQIVND (reference sequence). V was clipped by 1 base and J by 11 bases, with 21 bases between them. The CDR3 has 16 amino acids. This chain's CDR3 is CASSIASEAYNEQQFV. In DNA, the CDR3 is TGTGCCAGTAGTATAGCTAGCGAAGCCTACAATGAGCAGCAGTTCGTC.

The chain employs TRBV15 and TRBJ2-7; D might be TRBD1 (6 bases). CDR3 size: 15 residues. V lost 4 bases and J lost 3, with 16 bases in between. The germline CDR1 and CDR2 sequences are LNHNV and YYDKDF (reference sequence). The CDR3 region is CATSTPPGQSYEQYF. For the CDR3, the DNA is TGTGCCACCAGCACACCCCCGGGACAAAGCTACGAGCAGTACTTC.